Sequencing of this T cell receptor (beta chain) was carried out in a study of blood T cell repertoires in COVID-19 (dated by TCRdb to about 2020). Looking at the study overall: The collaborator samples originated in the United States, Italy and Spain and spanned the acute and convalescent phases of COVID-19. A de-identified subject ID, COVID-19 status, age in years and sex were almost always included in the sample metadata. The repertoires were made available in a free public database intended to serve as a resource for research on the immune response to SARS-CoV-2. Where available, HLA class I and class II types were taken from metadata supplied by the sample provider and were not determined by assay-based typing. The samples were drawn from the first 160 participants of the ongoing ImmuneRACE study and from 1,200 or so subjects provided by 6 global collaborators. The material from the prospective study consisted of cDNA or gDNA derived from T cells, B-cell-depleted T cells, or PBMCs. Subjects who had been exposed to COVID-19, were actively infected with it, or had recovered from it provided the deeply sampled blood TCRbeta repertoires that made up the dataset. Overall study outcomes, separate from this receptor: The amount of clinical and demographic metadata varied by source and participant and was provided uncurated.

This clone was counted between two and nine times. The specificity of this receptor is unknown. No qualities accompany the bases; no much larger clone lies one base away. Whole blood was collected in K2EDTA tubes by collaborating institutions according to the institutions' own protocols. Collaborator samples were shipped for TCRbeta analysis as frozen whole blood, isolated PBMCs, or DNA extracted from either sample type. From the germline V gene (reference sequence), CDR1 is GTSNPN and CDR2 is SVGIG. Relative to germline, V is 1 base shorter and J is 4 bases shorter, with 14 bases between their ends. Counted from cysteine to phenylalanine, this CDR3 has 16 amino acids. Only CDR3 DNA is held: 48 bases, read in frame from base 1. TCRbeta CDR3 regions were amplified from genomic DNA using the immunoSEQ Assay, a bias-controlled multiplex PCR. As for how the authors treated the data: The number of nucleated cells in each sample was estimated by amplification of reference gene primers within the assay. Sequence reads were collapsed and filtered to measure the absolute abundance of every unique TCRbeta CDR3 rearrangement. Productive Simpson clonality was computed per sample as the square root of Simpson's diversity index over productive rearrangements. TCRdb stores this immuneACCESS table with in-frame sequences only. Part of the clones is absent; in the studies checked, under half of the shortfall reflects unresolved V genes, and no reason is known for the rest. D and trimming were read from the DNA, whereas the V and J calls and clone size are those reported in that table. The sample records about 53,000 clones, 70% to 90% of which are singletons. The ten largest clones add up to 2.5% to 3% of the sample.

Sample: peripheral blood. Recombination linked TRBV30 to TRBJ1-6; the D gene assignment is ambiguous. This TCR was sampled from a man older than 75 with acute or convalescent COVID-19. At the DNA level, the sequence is TGTGCCTGGAGTGCCCCTCGGCGCGGGTATAATTCACCCCTCCACTTT. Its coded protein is CAWSAPRRGYNSPLHF.